This T cell receptor beta chain emerged from a study of OX40 agonist ivuxolimab in advanced cancers. Study at large: Ivuxolimab is a fully human IgG2 antibody that activates OX40 (CD134). Of the patients, three showed partial responses, one with hepatocellular carcinoma and two with cutaneous melanoma. Whole-study findings and limits: Individuals who were partial responders at 0.1-3.0 mg/kg had clonal expansion that ranked among the lowest.

Remarks on this clone: Its antigen is still unknown. Other DNA sequences in the same sample also yield this CDR3.

Clones were read by immunoSEQ multiplex PCR, and TCRdb kept only the in-frame ones, dropping some. Of 70,000 to 80,000 clones listed, more than 75% were seen once; the top ten hold roughly 16%. The input for sequencing was CD4+ or CD8+ T cells sorted from blood, taken in a trial of the OX40 agonist ivuxolimab. This TCR was sampled from an adult with an advanced solid tumor such as melanoma, head and neck, liver or kidney cancer.

CDR3 in DNA: TGTGCCAGTAGTATAGACGGGGACCCCGGGACAGACTATGGCTACACCTTC. Translating it yields CASSIDGDPGTDYGYTF. The chain is built from TRBV19 and TRBJ1-2, with 7 positions matching TRBD1. Germline V gene lookup returns CDR1 LNHDA and CDR2 SQIVND (reference sequence). The ends lost 0 bases at V and 3 bases at J; junction bases unmatched: 10. CDR3 length equals 17 residues. The whole variable domain, filled in from reference TRBV19 and TRBJ1-2, reads DGGITQSPKYLFRKEGQNVTLSCEQNLNHDAMYWYRQDPGQGLRLIYYSQIVNDFQKGDIAEGYSVSREKKESFPLTVTSAQKNPTAFYLCASSIDGDPGTDYGYTFGSGTRLTVV.